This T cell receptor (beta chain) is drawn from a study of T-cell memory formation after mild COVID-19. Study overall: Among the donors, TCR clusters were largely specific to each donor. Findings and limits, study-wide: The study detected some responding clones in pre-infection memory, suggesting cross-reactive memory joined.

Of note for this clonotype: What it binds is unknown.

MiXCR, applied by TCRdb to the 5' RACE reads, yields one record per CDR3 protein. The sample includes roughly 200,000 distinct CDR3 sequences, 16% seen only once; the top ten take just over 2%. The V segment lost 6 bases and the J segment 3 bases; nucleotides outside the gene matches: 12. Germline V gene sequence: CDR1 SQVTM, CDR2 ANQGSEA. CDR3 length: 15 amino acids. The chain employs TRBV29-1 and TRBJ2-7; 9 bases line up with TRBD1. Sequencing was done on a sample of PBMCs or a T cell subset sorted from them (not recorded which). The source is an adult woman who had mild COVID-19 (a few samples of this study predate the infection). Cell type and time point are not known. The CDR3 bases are TGCAGCGTCAAAAGCGGGACAGGGAAGTACTACGAGCAGTACTTC. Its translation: CSVKSGTGKYYEQYF.